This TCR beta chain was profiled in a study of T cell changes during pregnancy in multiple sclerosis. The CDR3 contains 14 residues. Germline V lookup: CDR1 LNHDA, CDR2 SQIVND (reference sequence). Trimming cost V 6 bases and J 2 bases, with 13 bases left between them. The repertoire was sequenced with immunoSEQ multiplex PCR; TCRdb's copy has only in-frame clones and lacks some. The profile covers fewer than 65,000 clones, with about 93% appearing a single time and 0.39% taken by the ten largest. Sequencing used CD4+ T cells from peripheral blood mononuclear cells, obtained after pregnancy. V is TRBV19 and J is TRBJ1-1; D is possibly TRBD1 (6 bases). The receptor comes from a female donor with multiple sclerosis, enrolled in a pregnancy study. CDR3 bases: TGTGCCAGTAGCCGGGACAACATCAACACTGAAGCTTTCTTT. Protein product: CASSRDNINTEAFF.